The rows below give T cell receptor beta chains drawn from one sample of a study of blood T cell repertoires in COVID-19. Generated by immunoSEQ multiplex PCR, the TCRdb table keeps only in-frame clones and is missing some. This sample has about 130,000 clones, with approximately 86% found just once. What was sequenced was peripheral blood. These receptors all come from a woman aged 70 to 79 with COVID-19, enrolled during active disease. Each CDR3 is given with its conserved first and last residue. Each record gives: J gene, clone size, V gene, D gene, CDR3 length, CDR3 DNA, CDR3 protein. A D gene is named only where the DNA matches it firmly. Clone sizes are given selectively: once, few, many, or a class where the clone is expanded.

j_gene: TRBJ2-3
abundance: NA
v_gene: TRBV2
d_gene: TRBD2
len: 17
CDR3nt: TGTGCCAGCAGTGTAGCGGGGGGATTCATTAGCACAGATACGCAGTATTTT
CDR3aa: CASSVAGGFISTDTQYF

j_gene: TRBJ2-5
abundance: NA
v_gene: TRBV5-6
d_gene: TRBD2
len: 18
CDR3nt: TGTGCCAGCAGCTTCGCTCGGTGGGCGGGGGGGCCACAAGAGACCCAGTACTTC
CDR3aa: CASSFARWAGGPQETQYF

j_gene: TRBJ2-4
abundance: NA
v_gene: TRBV19
d_gene: TRBD2
len: 19
CDR3nt: TGTGCCAGTAGTAAGCGGTCTAGCGGGGGCGACCTAGCCAAAAACATTCAGTACTTC
CDR3aa: CASSKRSSGGDLAKNIQYF

j_gene: TRBJ2-2
abundance: NA
v_gene: TRBV5-1
d_gene: TRBD1
len: 16
CDR3nt: TGCGCCAGCAGCTTGTTGGGACAGGGGGCCACCGGGGAGCTGTTTTTT
CDR3aa: CASSLLGQGATGELFF

j_gene: TRBJ2-3
abundance: NA
v_gene: TRBV10-3
d_gene: TRBD2
len: 18
CDR3nt: TGTGCCATCAGTGAGCCCAGGGGGACTAGCGGGGTAGCAGATACGCAGTATTTT
CDR3aa: CAISEPRGTSGVADTQYF

j_gene: TRBJ2-1
abundance: once
v_gene: TRBV5-1
d_gene: TRBD2
len: 12
CDR3nt: TGCGCCAGCGGTGCGGGGGGGCACGAGCAGTTCTTC
CDR3aa: CASGAGGHEQFF

j_gene: TRBJ1-6
abundance: NA
v_gene: TRBV7-3
d_gene: TRBD1
len: 14
CDR3nt: TGTGCCAGCAGCGCATCGACAGGGTTCGGACCCCTCCACTTT
CDR3aa: CASSASTGFGPLHF

j_gene: TRBJ2-5
abundance: NA
v_gene: TRBV6-1
d_gene: TRBD2
len: 18
CDR3nt: TGTGCCAGCAGTGAAAATACGATCGGAGCGGGGGTGCGAGAGACCCAGTACTTC
CDR3aa: CASSENTIGAGVRETQYF

j_gene: TRBJ1-6
abundance: NA
v_gene: TRBV18
d_gene: NA
len: 14
CDR3nt: TGTGCCAGCTCACCAACTAAGATTAATTCACCCCTCCACTTT
CDR3aa: CASSPTKINSPLHF

j_gene: TRBJ2-7
abundance: NA
v_gene: TRBV3-1/TRBV3-2
d_gene: TRBD2
len: 15
CDR3nt: TGTGCCAGCAGCCCGGGGCTAGCGGGGGGCCAGGAGCAGTACTTC
CDR3aa: CASSPGLAGGQEQYF

j_gene: TRBJ1-3
abundance: NA
v_gene: TRBV10-2
d_gene: NA
len: 12
CDR3nt: TGCGCCAGCAGCGCCCCCGGTGCCACCATATATTTT
CDR3aa: CASSAPGATIYF

j_gene: TRBJ1-4
abundance: NA
v_gene: TRBV7-2
d_gene: NA
len: 17
CDR3nt: TGTGCCAGCAGCTATGAGTCCGGTTCAGGGGCTAATGAAAAACTGTTTTTT
CDR3aa: CASSYESGSGANEKLFF

j_gene: TRBJ2-7
abundance: NA
v_gene: TRBV6-2/TRBV6-3
d_gene: NA
len: 12
CDR3nt: TGTGCCAGCAGTTGGTCGGGGGTCGCGCAGTACTTC
CDR3aa: CASSWSGVAQYF

j_gene: TRBJ1-5
abundance: NA
v_gene: TRBV2
d_gene: TRBD1
len: 15
CDR3nt: TGTGCCAGCACCCTCTCGGACAGGATTAATCAGCCCCAGCATTTT
CDR3aa: CASTLSDRINQPQHF

j_gene: TRBJ1-5
abundance: NA
v_gene: TRBV29-1
d_gene: NA
len: 13
CDR3nt: TGCAGCGCCGGGGCAGGGGGCAATCAGCCCCAGCATTTT
CDR3aa: CSAGAGGNQPQHF

j_gene: TRBJ2-3
abundance: NA
v_gene: TRBV4-2
d_gene: TRBD2
len: 16
CDR3nt: TGTGCCAGCAGCCAAGGACTAGCGGGGTCGTCAGATACGCAGTATTTT
CDR3aa: CASSQGLAGSSDTQYF

j_gene: TRBJ1-6
abundance: once
v_gene: TRBV10-2
d_gene: NA
len: 15
CDR3nt: TGCGCCAGCAGTGAGGTCAGCTCCTATAATTCACCCCTCCACTTT
CDR3aa: CASSEVSSYNSPLHF

j_gene: TRBJ1-1
abundance: once
v_gene: TRBV28
d_gene: TRBD1
len: 15
CDR3nt: TGTGCCAGCAGTTCCCAAGGGGGCGAGAGGGCTGAAGCTTTCTTT
CDR3aa: CASSSQGGERAEAFF

j_gene: TRBJ2-3
abundance: NA
v_gene: TRBV4-2
d_gene: NA
len: 13
CDR3nt: TGTGCCAGCCTGGCTCCTAGCACAGATACGCAGTATTTT
CDR3aa: CASLAPSTDTQYF

j_gene: TRBJ2-1
abundance: NA
v_gene: TRBV2
d_gene: TRBD2
len: 16
CDR3nt: TGTGCCAGCAGTGAAATTGCGGGGGGCCACGCCGGTGAGCAGTTCTTC
CDR3aa: CASSEIAGGHAGEQFF

j_gene: TRBJ1-2
abundance: NA
v_gene: TRBV5-6
d_gene: NA
len: 13
CDR3nt: TGTGCCAGCAGCTTGGTGTCAGTAAAGGGCTACACCTTC
CDR3aa: CASSLVSVKGYTF

j_gene: TRBJ2-2
abundance: NA
v_gene: TRBV10-2
d_gene: NA
len: 14
CDR3nt: TGCGCCAGCAGTGTTTACAGAACCACCGGGGAGCTGTTTTTT
CDR3aa: CASSVYRTTGELFF

j_gene: TRBJ1-1
abundance: NA
v_gene: TRBV14
d_gene: TRBD1
len: 15
CDR3nt: TGTGCCAGCAGCCGAGGGACAGGGGGCAACACTGAAGCTTTCTTT
CDR3aa: CASSRGTGGNTEAFF

j_gene: TRBJ2-7
abundance: NA
v_gene: TRBV6-5
d_gene: TRBD1
len: 16
CDR3nt: TGTGCCAGCAGTTACCGGGACAGGGGTTTCGCCTACGAGCAGTACTTC
CDR3aa: CASSYRDRGFAYEQYF

j_gene: TRBJ2-3
abundance: NA
v_gene: TRBV18
d_gene: TRBD2
len: 15
CDR3nt: TGTGCCAGCTCACCGCAGCGGGGGGGCACAGATACGCAGTATTTT
CDR3aa: CASSPQRGGTDTQYF

j_gene: TRBJ2-3
abundance: many
v_gene: TRBV28
d_gene: TRBD1
len: 15
CDR3nt: TGTGCCAGCAGTTTTCAGTGGGACAGGGCAGATACGCAGTATTTT
CDR3aa: CASSFQWDRADTQYF

j_gene: TRBJ2-1
abundance: NA
v_gene: TRBV11-3
d_gene: NA
len: 16
CDR3nt: TGTGCCAGCAGCCTGGGGGGGGCTCGTTCCTACAATGAGCAGTTCTTC
CDR3aa: CASSLGGARSYNEQFF

j_gene: TRBJ2-7
abundance: NA
v_gene: TRBV28
d_gene: TRBD1
len: 16
CDR3nt: TGTGCCAGCAGTCCTCCAACCGGGACAGCAACCTACGAGCAGTACTTC
CDR3aa: CASSPPTGTATYEQYF

j_gene: TRBJ2-2
abundance: few
v_gene: TRBV5-1
d_gene: TRBD2
len: 14
CDR3nt: TGCGCCAGCAGCTTACTAGCGGGGACCGGGGAGCTGTTTTTT
CDR3aa: CASSLLAGTGELFF

j_gene: TRBJ2-5
abundance: NA
v_gene: TRBV18
d_gene: NA
len: 13
CDR3nt: TGTGCCAGCTCACGACAGGTTCAAGAGACCCAGTACTTC
CDR3aa: CASSRQVQETQYF

j_gene: TRBJ2-4
abundance: NA
v_gene: TRBV6-2/TRBV6-3
d_gene: NA
len: 15
CDR3nt: TGTGCCAGCAGTTACCGCATCAGGGGCAAAAACATTCAGTACTTC
CDR3aa: CASSYRIRGKNIQYF

j_gene: TRBJ1-2
abundance: NA
v_gene: TRBV12-5
d_gene: TRBD1
len: 13
CDR3nt: TGTGCTAGTGGTTTCACAGGGGAGGTCGGCTACACCTTC
CDR3aa: CASGFTGEVGYTF

j_gene: TRBJ2-2
abundance: NA
v_gene: TRBV24-1
d_gene: NA
len: 15
CDR3nt: TGTGCCACCAGTGGCTGGACAAATGTTATGGGGGAGCTGTTTTTT
CDR3aa: CATSGWTNVMGELFF

j_gene: TRBJ2-3
abundance: NA
v_gene: TRBV30
d_gene: TRBD1
len: 16
CDR3nt: TGTGCCTGGAGTGTAGGGACAGGGGTCGGCACAGATACGCAGTATTTT
CDR3aa: CAWSVGTGVGTDTQYF

j_gene: TRBJ1-3
abundance: NA
v_gene: TRBV27
d_gene: TRBD1
len: 16
CDR3nt: TGTGCCAGCCCCAGCTACAGGGGAACCTCTGGAAACACCATATATTTT
CDR3aa: CASPSYRGTSGNTIYF

j_gene: TRBJ1-5
abundance: NA
v_gene: TRBV19
d_gene: TRBD1
len: 15
CDR3nt: TGTGCCAGTATCTCGACAGGGGGTAGCAATCAGCCCCAGCATTTT
CDR3aa: CASISTGGSNQPQHF

j_gene: TRBJ1-1
abundance: NA
v_gene: TRBV6-5
d_gene: TRBD1
len: 15
CDR3nt: TGTGCCAGCAAATCGGACAGGGGCCCTGACACTGAAGCTTTCTTT
CDR3aa: CASKSDRGPDTEAFF

j_gene: TRBJ2-1
abundance: NA
v_gene: TRBV6-4
d_gene: NA
len: 14
CDR3nt: TGTGCCAGCAGTTTCGAGAGCTCGAACAATGAGCAGTTCTTC
CDR3aa: CASSFESSNNEQFF

j_gene: TRBJ1-2
abundance: NA
v_gene: TRBV5-1
d_gene: TRBD1
len: 14
CDR3nt: TGCGCCAGCAGCCCACCGGCGACAGGGGGCGGCTACACCTTC
CDR3aa: CASSPPATGGGYTF

j_gene: TRBJ1-1
abundance: NA
v_gene: TRBV19
d_gene: NA
len: 14
CDR3nt: TGTGCCAGTAGTGAACAGGCAGAAGGCACTGAAGCTTTCTTT
CDR3aa: CASSEQAEGTEAFF

j_gene: TRBJ2-5
abundance: NA
v_gene: TRBV7-7
d_gene: NA
len: 15
CDR3nt: TGTGCCAGCAGTCCTCGGACTGGCCCCCCGGAGACCCAGTACTTC
CDR3aa: CASSPRTGPPETQYF

j_gene: TRBJ1-1
abundance: NA
v_gene: TRBV30
d_gene: NA
len: 15
CDR3nt: TGTGCCTGGAGTGCCCGCTTGGCGGAGAACACTGAAGCTTTCTTT
CDR3aa: CAWSARLAENTEAFF

j_gene: TRBJ1-6
abundance: NA
v_gene: TRBV28
d_gene: TRBD1
len: 16
CDR3nt: TGTGCCAGCAGCCCCCCTCCGTTAGGGGGCGTTTCACCCCTCCACTTT
CDR3aa: CASSPPPLGGVSPLHF

j_gene: TRBJ2-1
abundance: NA
v_gene: TRBV2
d_gene: NA
len: 13
CDR3nt: TGTGCCAGCGGCGTTGGCCTGAGGTGGGAGCAGTTCTTC
CDR3aa: CASGVGLRWEQFF

j_gene: TRBJ1-4
abundance: NA
v_gene: TRBV1
d_gene: NA
len: 15
CDR3nt: TGCACCAGCAGCCTCCCGGGGTGGGGGGTAGAAAAACTGTTTTTT
CDR3aa: CTSSLPGWGVEKLFF

j_gene: TRBJ2-7
abundance: NA
v_gene: TRBV5-1
d_gene: NA
len: 13
CDR3nt: TGCGCCAGCAGCTTTGGCGGAACCTACGAGCAGTACTTC
CDR3aa: CASSFGGTYEQYF

j_gene: TRBJ1-5
abundance: NA
v_gene: TRBV28
d_gene: NA
len: 14
CDR3nt: TGTGCCAGCAGTTTATTCCATAGCAATCAGCCCCAGCATTTT
CDR3aa: CASSLFHSNQPQHF

j_gene: TRBJ2-1
abundance: NA
v_gene: TRBV19
d_gene: NA
len: 14
CDR3nt: TGTGCCAGTAGTCCGGCAGGGAATAGGAATGAGCAGTTCTTC
CDR3aa: CASSPAGNRNEQFF

j_gene: TRBJ1-4
abundance: NA
v_gene: TRBV5-1
d_gene: NA
len: 14
CDR3nt: TGCGCCAGCAGCTTGCGGTCAGGGGCTGAAAAACTGTTTTTT
CDR3aa: CASSLRSGAEKLFF

j_gene: TRBJ1-2
abundance: NA
v_gene: TRBV18
d_gene: TRBD1
len: 15
CDR3nt: TGTGCCAGCTCACCACCGGGACAGGGTGACTATGGCTACACCTTC
CDR3aa: CASSPPGQGDYGYTF

j_gene: TRBJ1-2
abundance: NA
v_gene: TRBV6-5
d_gene: NA
len: 15
CDR3nt: TGTGCCAGCAGTTACTCGAGACAGGATTTCTATGGCTACACCTTC
CDR3aa: CASSYSRQDFYGYTF

j_gene: TRBJ2-5
abundance: NA
v_gene: TRBV7-8
d_gene: NA
len: 20
CDR3nt: TGTGCCAGCAGCTTAGTGGGCAGACAGGTCAAGGCGCTGACGCAAGAGACCCAGTACTTC
CDR3aa: CASSLVGRQVKALTQETQYF

j_gene: TRBJ1-2
abundance: few
v_gene: TRBV5-1
d_gene: NA
len: 15
CDR3nt: TGCGCCAGCAGCTTGCGACAGGACAACGGACGGGGCTACACCTTC
CDR3aa: CASSLRQDNGRGYTF

j_gene: TRBJ1-2
abundance: NA
v_gene: TRBV29-1
d_gene: NA
len: 12
CDR3nt: TGCAGCGGATGGCAGGGGAGTTGGGGCTACACCTTC
CDR3aa: CSGWQGSWGYTF

j_gene: TRBJ1-4
abundance: NA
v_gene: TRBV6-5
d_gene: TRBD1
len: 15
CDR3nt: TGTGCCAGCAGTTACTCGACAGGGCGGGGTGAAAAACTGTTTTTT
CDR3aa: CASSYSTGRGEKLFF